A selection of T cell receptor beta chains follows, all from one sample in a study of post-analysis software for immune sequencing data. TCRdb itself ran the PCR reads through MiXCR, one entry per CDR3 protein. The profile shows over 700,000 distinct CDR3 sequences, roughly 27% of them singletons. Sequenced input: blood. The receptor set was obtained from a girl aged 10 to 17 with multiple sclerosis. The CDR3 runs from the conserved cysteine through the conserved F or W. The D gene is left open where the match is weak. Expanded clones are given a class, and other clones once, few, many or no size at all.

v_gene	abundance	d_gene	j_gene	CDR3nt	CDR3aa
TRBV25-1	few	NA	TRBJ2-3	TGTGCCAGCAGTGACCAGGGCGGCACAGATACGCAGTATTTT	CASSDQGGTDTQYF
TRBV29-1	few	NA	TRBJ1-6	TGCAGCGTTGCCTTAGAGAAGAATTCACCCCTCCACTTT	CSVALEKNSPLHF
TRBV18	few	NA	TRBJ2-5	TGTGCCAGCTCACCCACGGGGACCCAGTACTTC	CASSPTGTQYF
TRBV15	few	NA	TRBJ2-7	TGTGCCACCAGCAGAGATGGTGGGGCCTACGAGCAGTACTTC	CATSRDGGAYEQYF
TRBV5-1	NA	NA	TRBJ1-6	TGCGCCAGCAGCTTGGCCCCTGAAGGTAATTCACCCCTCCACTTT	CASSLAPEGNSPLHF
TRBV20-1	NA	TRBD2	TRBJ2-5	TGCAGTGCTAGCCGACTAGCGGGGGAGACCCAGTACTTC	CSASRLAGETQYF
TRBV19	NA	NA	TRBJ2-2	TGTGCCAGTAGTATAAGTGGCGGGATCACCGGGGAGCTGTTTTTT	CASSISGGITGELFF
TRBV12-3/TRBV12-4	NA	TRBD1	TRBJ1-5	TGTGCCAGCAGCCTCGGGACAGGGAAAAATCAGCCCCAGCATTTT	CASSLGTGKNQPQHF
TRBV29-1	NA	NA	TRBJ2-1	TGCTGCGTTGAGGAAGGATACAATGAGCAGTTCTTC	CCVEEGYNEQFF
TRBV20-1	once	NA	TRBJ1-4	TGCAGTGCTAGAGGGTCCGGGACCGAAGCAACTAATGAAAAACTGTTTTTT	CSARGSGTEATNEKLFF
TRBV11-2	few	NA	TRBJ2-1	TGTGCCAGCAGCCTAGGTTTGAAAGGGAATGAGCAGTTCTTC	CASSLGLKGNEQFF
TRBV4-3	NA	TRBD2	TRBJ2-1	TGCGCCAGCAGCCAAGACACTAGCGGGTCGCTGGGTGAGCAGTTCTTC	CASSQDTSGSLGEQFF
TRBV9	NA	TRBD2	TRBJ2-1	TGTGCCAGCAGCGTAGGTACTAGCGACTACAATGAGCAGTTCTTC	CASSVGTSDYNEQFF
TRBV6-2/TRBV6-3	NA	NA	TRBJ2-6	TGTGCCAGCAGTCAGGACAGCGGTGGGGCCAACGCCCTGACTTTC	CASSQDSGGANALTF
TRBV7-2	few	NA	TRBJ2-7	TGTGCCAGCAGCTTAGAACACCTTGTCTACGAGCAGTACTTC	CASSLEHLVYEQYF
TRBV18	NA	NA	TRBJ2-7	TGTGCCAGCTCACCTTCCGCGTCGGGCGAGCAGTACTTC	CASSPSASGEQYF
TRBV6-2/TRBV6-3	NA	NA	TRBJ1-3	TGTGCCAGCAGTTACTCGGACGTAGGAAACACCATATATTTT	CASSYSDVGNTIYF
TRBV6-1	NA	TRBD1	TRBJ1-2	TGTGCCAGCAGGGATCCCTGGACAGGGGGCCTCCTTAACTATGGCTACACCTTC	CASRDPWTGGLLNYGYTF
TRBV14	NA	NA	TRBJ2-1	TGTGCCAGCAGCCAAGACACCCTAAGCGAGCAGTTCTTC	CASSQDTLSEQFF
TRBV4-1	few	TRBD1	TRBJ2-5	TGCGCCAGCAGCCAAGAATTCCCGGGACAGACAATGCTAGAGACCCAGTACTTC	CASSQEFPGQTMLETQYF
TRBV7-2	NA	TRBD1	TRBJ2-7	TGTGCCAGCAGCTTACGACAGGGGATGGTTAGGACCGAGCAGTACTTC	CASSLRQGMVRTEQYF
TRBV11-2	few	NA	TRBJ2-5	TGTGCCAGCAGCTTGGGGACTCGGGGATCAAGGGAAGAGACCCAGTACTTC	CASSLGTRGSREETQYF
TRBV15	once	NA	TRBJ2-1	TGTGCCACCAGCAAAGTCCGGAGGGATGAGCAGTTCTTC	CATSKVRRDEQFF
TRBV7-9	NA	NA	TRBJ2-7	TGTGCCAGCAGCTTAGTCCCAGATTCGACCTACGAGCAGTACTTC	CASSLVPDSTYEQYF
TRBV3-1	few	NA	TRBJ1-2	TGTGCCAGCACCACCGCGTCGGGCTATGGCTACACCTTC	CASTTASGYGYTF
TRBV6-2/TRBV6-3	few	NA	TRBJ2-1	TGTGCCAGCAGTGAAGGGTCGACGGAGCAGTTCTTC	CASSEGSTEQFF
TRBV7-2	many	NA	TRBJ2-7	TGTGCCAGCAGCGCCCCGGGAGAAGGCTACGAGCAGTACTTC	CASSAPGEGYEQYF
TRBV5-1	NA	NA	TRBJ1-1	TGCGCCAGCAGCTTGGGGGCCCCCCTGGGGAACACTGAAGCTTTCTTT	CASSLGAPLGNTEAFF
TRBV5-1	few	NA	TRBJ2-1	TGCGCCAGCAGCTTGGGATCTAGGGAGCAGTTCTTC	CASSLGSREQFF
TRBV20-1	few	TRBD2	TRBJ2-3	TGCAGTGCTAGGAGAGCGGGGGGGTCGAGCACAGATACGCAGTATTTT	CSARRAGGSSTDTQYF
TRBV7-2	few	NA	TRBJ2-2	TGTGCCAGCAGCTTCGTCGTGACGCCGAACACCGGGGAGCTGTTTTTT	CASSFVVTPNTGELFF
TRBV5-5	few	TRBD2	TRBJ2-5	TGTGCCAGCAGCCGTGTTGGCGCGCGGGGGGAGACCCAGTACTTC	CASSRVGARGETQYF
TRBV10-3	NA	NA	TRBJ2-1	TGTGCCATCACTAGCCCCGGCGGTGAGCAGTTCTTC	CAITSPGGEQFF
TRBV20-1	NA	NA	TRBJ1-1	TGCAGTGCTAGACAAGTGAGGAACACTGAAGCTTTCTTT	CSARQVRNTEAFF
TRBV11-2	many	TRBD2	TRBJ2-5	TGTGCCAGCAGCTTAACACTAGCGGGGGGCGAAGAGACCCAGTACTTC	CASSLTLAGGEETQYF
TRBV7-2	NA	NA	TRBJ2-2	TGTGCCAGCAGCGGGGGACCGAACACCGGGGAGCTGTTTTTT	CASSGGPNTGELFF